These 11 T cell receptor beta chains were all obtained from the same sample, sequenced in a study of patients and donors after allogeneic stem cell transplantation. Each CDR3 protein gets one entry after TCRdb re-called the RT-PCR reads with MiXCR. This sample has over 150,000 distinct CDR3 sequences, with 30% found just once. Sequencing used blood, either unsorted or a sorted T cell fraction (not recorded which). These receptors were obtained from a human donor who was either an allogeneic HSCT recipient or a stem cell or donor lymphocyte infusion donor (not recorded which). It is not recorded whose cells these are; they may come from a transplant donor.

The chain couples TRBV20-1 to TRBJ2-1; 8 positions match TRBD2. CDR3 length equals 14 residues. Germline CDR1 DFQATT, CDR2 SNEGSKA (reference sequence). V shed 3 bases and J 2 bases; nucleotides not matched to a gene: 3. The CDR3 DNA follows: TGCAGTGCTAGCAGCGGGAGCCCCTACAATGAGCAGTTCTTC. Its translation is CSASSGSPYNEQFF.

The chain couples TRBV13 to TRBJ2-5; TRBD2 matches at 11 bases. The germline V gene encodes CDR1 PRHDT and CDR2 FYEKMQ (reference sequence). The CDR3 sequence is 15 residues long. V lost 7 bases, J lost 7 bases, and 11 bases stayed unmatched. The chain's CDR3 is CASTPGTSGVGTQYF. DNA of the CDR3: TGTGCCAGCACCCCTGGGACTAGCGGAGTGGGGACCCAGTACTTC. Complete variable domain (other parts from reference TRBV13 and TRBJ2-5): AAGVIQSPRHLIKEKRETATLKCYPIPRHDTVYWYQQGPGQDPQFLISFYEKMQSDKGSIPDRFSAQQFSDYHSELNMSSLELGDSALYFCASTPGTSGVGTQYFGPGTRLLVL.

This clonotype was counted ten times or more. The CDR3 nucleotides read TGTGCCAGCAGTTTAAGGGGGACGGGAGGCTACACCTTC. Translating gives CASSLRGTGGYTF. The rearrangement uses TRBV27 and TRBJ1-2, with a tentative D call TRBD1 (6 bases). Trimming removed 2 bases from V and 8 bases from J, with 12 bases in between. The CDR3 is made up of 13 amino acids. Germline V gives CDR1 MNHEY, CDR2 SMNVEV (reference sequence).

This sequence joins TRBV11-1 and TRBJ2-5; no clear D gene. Germline V CDR1 and CDR2: SGHAT, FQDESV (reference sequence). Trimming shortened V by 5 bases and J by 4 bases, and 5 bases separated the two germline ends. This CDR3 has 11 residues. The CDR3 region has the DNA TGTGCCAGCAGCCCAGCAGAGACCCAGTACTTC. Amino acid sequence: CASSPAETQYF.

V usage is TRBV27 and J usage is TRBJ2-3; D is ambiguous. Germline lookup yields CDR1 MNHEY and CDR2 SMNVEV (reference sequence). The length of the CDR3 is 17 residues. V gave up 2 bases and J gave up 2 bases, with 17 bases separating them. In nucleotides, the CDR3 is TGTGCCAGCAGTTTAGCCCGGGCTAGGCATTACACAGATACGCAGTATTTT. Encoded protein: CASSLARARHYTDTQYF.

This clonotype came up a few times. CDR3 nucleotide sequence: TGCGCCAGCAGCTCGTTAGCGGGCAACTCCTACGAGCAGTACTTC. This encodes CASSSLAGNSYEQYF. The chain combines TRBV5-1 with TRBJ2-7, with 7 nucleotides matching TRBD2. This CDR3 has 15 residues. From germline, CDR1 is SGHRS and CDR2 YFSETQ. Trimming cost V 3 bases and J 0 bases; bases outside gene matches: 6.

This clonotype turned up a few times. CDR3 in amino acids: CAIRDTNTEAFF. DNA of the CDR3: TGTGCCATCCGGGATACGAACACTGAAGCTTTCTTT. The chain employs TRBV10-3 and TRBJ1-1; D gene uncertain. This CDR3 is built from 12 residues. V shed 8 bases and J shed 1 base, with 8 bases lying between them. From germline, CDR1 is ENHRY and CDR2 SYGVKD.

This clonotype occurred a few times. V and J are TRBV7-2 and TRBJ1-1, with D perhaps matching TRBD1 (5 bases). The V gene lost 3 bases and the J gene lost 1 base, with 9 bases spanning the gap. There are 14 residues in the CDR3. Germline CDR1 reads SGHTA; CDR2 reads FQGNSA. CDR3: CASSFNTGNTEAFF. In DNA form, the CDR3 reads TGTGCCAGCAGCTTCAATACAGGGAACACTGAAGCTTTCTTT.

V gene TRBV20-1 combines with J gene TRBJ1-2; 7 bases agree with TRBD1. Germline assignment: CDR1 DFQATT and CDR2 SNEGSKA (reference sequence). V lost 5 bases to trimming and J lost 2 bases; unmatched junction nucleotides: 5. This CDR3 region has 13 residues. In nucleotides, the CDR3 is TGCAGTGCTGGGACAGCAGACAACTATGGCTACACCTTC. It is translated as CSAGTADNYGYTF.

This clonotype showed up just a few times. The V call is TRBV20-1, the J call TRBJ2-7; 9 nucleotides line up with TRBD2. Trimming removed 2 bases from V and 2 bases from J; junction bases left unmatched: 4. The CDR3 spans 14 residues. Germline loops: CDR1 DFQATT, CDR2 SNEGSKA (reference sequence). The CDR3 nucleotides read TGCAGTGCTAGACTAGCGGGAACTACCTACGAGCAGTACTTC. Translated, it gives CSARLAGTTYEQYF.

The J gene is TRBJ2-1, the V gene TRBV19; 12 bases agree with TRBD2. V lost 5 bases to trimming and J lost 7 bases; unmatched junction nucleotides: 12. The CDR3 totals 17 residues. The germline V gene encodes CDR1 LNHDA and CDR2 SQIVND (reference sequence). The CDR3 reads CASSSAGTSGPRNEQFF. As DNA, the CDR3 is TGTGCCAGTAGTTCCGCCGGGACTAGCGGGCCAAGGAATGAGCAGTTCTTC.